Below are 19 T cell receptor beta chains sequenced from a single sample in a study of Ad26.COV2.S vaccination and SARS-CoV-2 variants. The repertoire was sequenced with immunoSEQ multiplex PCR; TCRdb's copy has only in-frame clones and lacks some. The sample yields more than 40,000 clones, 83% seen once. Source: peripheral blood, taken after recovery from COVID-19. These receptors came from a human donor who had recovered from COVID-19.

The chain joins TRBV6-5 to TRBJ2-3, with a weak D call TRBD1 (6 bases). In germline, CDR1 is MNHEY, CDR2 SVGAGI. Trimming removed 3 bases at V and 5 bases at J, with 15 bases between. The CDR3 covers 15 residues. The CDR3 DNA sequence: TGTGCCAGCAGTTATTCAGGGGCTGCGGGAGATACGCAGTATTTT. Protein sequence: CASSYSGAAGDTQYF.

The chain couples TRBV10-3 to TRBJ2-1; TRBD2 matches 10 bases. Trimming removed 6 bases from V and 5 bases from J; junction bases left unmatched: 4. The V gene's germline CDR1 is ENHRY and CDR2 SYGVKD. This CDR3 is 14 amino acids long. The CDR3 reads CAISPGLANNEQFF. The CDR3 DNA sequence: TGTGCCATCAGCCCGGGACTAGCGAACAATGAGCAGTTCTTC.

On this clone: One end of the junction fails to match germline, which may point to a read error. This chain joins TRBV5-6 and TRBJ2-7; maybe TRBD2 (6 bases). The CDR3 covers 13 residues. Germline V lookup: CDR1 SGHDT, CDR2 YYEEEE. The CDR3 nucleotides are TGTGCCAGCAGCGGGGGGACCTCCTCCGAGCAGTACTTC. Its translation is CASSGGTSSEQYF.

This chain connects TRBV27 to TRBJ2-3; 7 positions agree with TRBD1. The CDR3 contains 14 residues. The V and J ends lost 6 bases and 4 bases, in that order; junction bases with no gene match: 7. Germline V gene data show CDR1 as MNHEY and CDR2 as SMNVEV (reference sequence). The chain's CDR3 is CASSFGQAADTQYF. The CDR3 DNA reads TGTGCCAGCAGCTTCGGACAGGCCGCAGATACGCAGTATTTT.

This clone was seen a single time. This chain uses TRBV30 with TRBJ1-4; D is possibly TRBD1 (5 bases). Trimming cost V 2 bases and J 3 bases, with 13 bases left between them. CDR3 length: 15 residues. The germline V gene encodes CDR1 GTSNPN and CDR2 SVGIG (reference sequence). CDR3 nucleotides: TGTGCCTGGAGTCCTTTAGACAGACCTAATGAAAAACTGTTTTTT. Its protein is CAWSPLDRPNEKLFF. Using reference TRBV30 and TRBJ1-4 for the parts outside the CDR3, the full variable domain is SQTIHQWPATLVQPVGSPLSLECTVEGTSNPNLYWYRQAAGRGLQLLFYSVGIGQISSEVPQNLSASRPQDRQFILSSKKLLLSDSGFYLCAWSPLDRPNEKLFFGSGTQLSVL.

This rearrangement joins TRBV7-3 to TRBJ2-3; the match to TRBD2 covers 8 bases. This CDR3 contains 16 residues. Germline V lookup: CDR1 SGHTA, CDR2 FQGTGA. The V and J ends lost 5 bases and 5 bases, in that order; junction bases with no gene match: 12. DNA of the CDR3: TGTGCCAGCAGCCCCGGGTCGGCGGGGGGCGGAGATACGCAGTATTTT. It yields the protein CASSPGSAGGGDTQYF.

This clone was picked up one time. The chain uses TRBV2 and TRBJ2-2, with D uncertain. Trimming removed 4 bases from V and 5 bases from J, with 8 bases in between. Germline values: CDR1 SNHLY, CDR2 FYNNEI. There are 13 residues in the CDR3. The CDR3 reads CASSGGRTGELFF. The DNA for the CDR3 is TGTGCCAGCAGTGGTGGACGGACCGGGGAGCTGTTTTTT. The whole variable domain, filled in from reference TRBV2 and TRBJ2-2, reads EPEVTQTPSHQVTQMGQEVILRCVPISNHLYFYWYRQILGQKVEFLVSFYNNEISEKSEIFDDQFSVERPDGSNFTLKIRSTKLEDSAMYFCASSGGRTGELFFGEGSRLTVL.

V gene TRBV21-1 combines with J gene TRBJ2-5. TRBV21-1 is a known pseudogene. This CDR3 contains 16 residues. CDR3 in amino acids: CASSPPNEPAQETQYF. CDR3 sequence (DNA): TGTGCCAGCAGCCCCCCTAACGAGCCAGCCCAAGAGACCCAGTACTTC.

The chain joins TRBV7-2 to TRBJ2-1; D is possibly TRBD1 or TRBD2 (6 bases each). Looked up from germline, CDR1 is SGHTA and CDR2 is FQGNSA. Trimming took off 2 bases at V and 10 bases at J, with 15 bases between the two ends. The CDR3 has 14 amino acids. The CDR3 reads CASSLKGGPREQFF. In DNA form, the CDR3 reads TGTGCCAGCAGCTTAAAAGGGGGGCCAAGAGAGCAGTTCTTC.

The CDR3: CASSNLGLSGNTIYF. As DNA, the CDR3 is TGCGCCAGCAGCAACCTAGGGCTATCTGGAAACACCATATATTTT. This chain uses TRBV4-1 with TRBJ1-3, with D uncertain. Germline CDR1 MGHRA, CDR2 YSYEKL. Trimming left V 5 bases short and J 1 base short, with 12 bases between. The CDR3 length is 15 residues.

The chain recombines TRBV6-5 with TRBJ1-2; D gene unclear. The CDR3 runs 15 residues. Trimming cost V 6 bases and J 2 bases, with 16 bases left between them. Per germline, CDR1 MNHEY and CDR2 SVGAGI. The CDR3 loop reads CASRQHSDGNYGYTF. The CDR3 region has the DNA TGTGCCAGCAGACAACACAGCGATGGGAACTATGGCTACACCTTC.

The gene calls are TRBV11-3 and TRBJ1-6; D gene unclear. V lost 0 bases and J 5 bases, leaving 11 bases between the germline ends. The germline gives CDR1 SGHNT, CDR2 YENEEA. CDR3 length: 16 amino acids. CDR3 in DNA: TGTGCCAGCAGCTTAGACACGGTAGGGCATAATTCACCCCTCCACTTT. It yields the protein CASSLDTVGHNSPLHF.

The chain carries TRBV2 and TRBJ1-1, with TRBD1 identical over 7 bases. The germline CDR1 and CDR2 sequences are SNHLY and FYNNEI. The CDR3 is 14 amino acids. V was pared by 1 base and J by 11 bases, with 10 bases of the junction left unmatched. In DNA form, the CDR3 reads TGTGCCAGCAGTGAAGGCCGGAGACAGGGAAGGGCTTTCTTT. Encoded protein: CASSEGRRQGRAFF.

The chain has TRBV7-2 and TRBJ2-5; the match to TRBD1 covers 7 bases. This CDR3 region has 15 residues. Looked up from germline, CDR1 is SGHTA and CDR2 is FQGNSA. Trimming took 4 bases from V and 4 from J; bases not matched to a gene: 9. The CDR3 region is CASSSRQGVGETQYF. The CDR3 nucleotides are TGTGCCAGCAGCTCCCGGCAGGGGGTGGGAGAGACCCAGTACTTC.

The V gene is TRBV5-1, the J gene TRBJ2-3, with TRBD2 identical over 7 bases. The junction had 3 bases not matched to a gene; V was cut back by 3 bases and J by 5 bases. Germline CDR1 is SGHRS and CDR2 is YFSETQ. The CDR3 is 13 amino acids. The CDR3 bases are TGCGCCAGCAGCTCGGGGGGTGGAGATACGCAGTATTTT. This encodes CASSSGGGDTQYF.

This rearrangement joins TRBV5-1 to TRBJ1-1; D possibly corresponds to TRBD1 (6 bases). The CDR3 length is 15 residues. Trimming took off 5 bases at V and 6 bases at J, with 20 bases between the two ends. Germline V gene sequence: CDR1 SGHRS, CDR2 YFSETQ. Written as DNA, the CDR3 is TGCGCCAGCAGTAGCCTTAGGGGGGCGGACGCTGAAGCTTTCTTT. It yields the protein CASSSLRGADAEAFF.

The chain couples TRBV5-6 to TRBJ1-1; 10 bases are shared with TRBD1. The CDR3 is made up of 17 amino acids. V trimming: 3 bases; J trimming: 0 bases; junction bases outside the gene matches: 8. The V gene's germline CDR1 is SGHDT and CDR2 YYEEEE. This chain's CDR3 is CASSSRDRGPMNTEAFF. The CDR3, as DNA: TGTGCCAGCAGCTCCAGGGACAGGGGACCCATGAACACTGAAGCTTTCTTT.

The chain links TRBV19 to TRBJ2-7; D unclear. The CDR3 is 16 residues long. V was cut by 5 bases and J by 2 bases, with 19 bases left in between. CDR1 and CDR2 (germline): LNHDA, SQIVND (reference sequence). CDR3 in DNA: TGTGCCAGTAGTCATCTTCTACAGATCCACGCCTACGAGCAGTACTTC. Translating gives CASSHLLQIHAYEQYF.

The J gene is TRBJ1-1, the V gene TRBV10-1, with D possibly matching TRBD1 (6 bases). The CDR3 extends over 13 amino acids. V was trimmed by 5 bases and J by 6 bases, leaving 13 bases between them. Germline V gene sequence: CDR1 WNHNN, CDR2 SYGVQD (reference sequence). CDR3 amino acids: CASSSGAVAEAFF. The CDR3 DNA is TGCGCCAGCAGTTCAGGGGCCGTGGCTGAAGCTTTCTTT.